This T cell receptor beta chain was sequenced for a study of cytomegalovirus exposure and HLA in healthy donors. The PCR made use of 60 Vbeta and 13 Jbeta primers. Assay: immunoSEQ multiplex PCR; the TCRdb copy retains only in-frame clones and omits some. This table lists 100,000 to 150,000 clones. CDR3 length equals 16 residues. The V and J ends lost 4 bases and 7 bases, in that order; junction bases with no gene match: 10. Germline V CDR1 and CDR2: LNHDA, SQIVND (reference sequence). J is TRBJ1-6 and V is TRBV19; 7 positions agree with TRBD1. Material for sequencing was PBMCs. The source is a woman between 35 and 50 years old in good health and CMV-seronegative. The CDR3 DNA reads as TGTGCCAGTAGTAGAAAGGGGACAGTAGAAAATTCACCCCTCCACTTT. It specifies CASSRKGTVENSPLHF.